This note documents a single TCR beta chain sequence. Antigen unknown. The V end was cut by 0 bases, the J end by 0 bases, with 9 bases between. The germline CDR1 and CDR2 sequences are SGHTA and FQGNSA. The length of the CDR3 is 16 residues. The data belong to a study of blood T cells in healthy people across ages. Study results and caveats: Strong correlation existed between TCR beta diversity and naive T cell percentage. TCR beta diversity per million T cells fell roughly linearly with age.

A second PCR, run for about 6 to 12 cycles, used a sample-barcoded 5' primer plus a J-beta primer mix. A template-switch adaptor containing 12 random nucleotides labeled each cDNA molecule. TCRdb re-derived calls from the 5' RACE reads in MiXCR, one entry per CDR3 protein. Here the sample spans more than 650,000 distinct CDR3 sequences, about a fifth being singletons. Sequencing was performed on blood. The rearrangement joins TRBV7-2 to TRBJ2-1; tentatively, D is TRBD2 (5 bases). This TCR came from a man aged 65 to 79 in good health. Here the CDR3 reads CASSLARRTSYNEQFF. The CDR3 region has the DNA TGTGCCAGCAGCTTAGCACGGAGGACCTCCTACAATGAGCAGTTCTTC.